This T cell receptor beta chain was captured in a study of blood T cell repertoires in COVID-19. Turning to the study itself: Donors in the United States, Italy and Spain gave samples during acute or convalescent COVID-19.

Original handling: Using reference gene primer amplification, nucleated cell counts were estimated. The data were produced by immunoSEQ multiplex PCR, yet TCRdb's version contains in-frame clones alone and is incomplete. V, J and clone size derive from that table, while D and trimming were established from the DNA sequence. The sample shows about 270,000 clones, 86% of them seen only once. CDR1 and CDR2 (germline): MGHRA, YSYEKL. Between the trimmed V and J ends, which lost 0 bases and 8 bases, there was a span of 10 bases. CDR3 length: 13 amino acids. The chain recombines TRBV4-1 with TRBJ1-2; D is unclear. This TCR derives from a man aged 35 to 55 with active or convalescent COVID-19. Sequences were obtained from peripheral blood. The CDR3 sequence: CASSQEGPGGYTF. In DNA, the CDR3 is TGCGCCAGCAGCCAAGAAGGTCCGGGAGGCTACACCTTC.